The present T cell receptor beta chain was sequenced within a study of shared clonotypes between healthy human individuals. Study-wide findings and caveats: The study found approximately 5% of naive CD4 clonotypes shared across four donors. Tissues were not sampled, only blood, and their repertoires likely differ.

Here immunoSEQ multiplex PCR was the method, and the copy in TCRdb shows in-frame clones only, minus some. The sample has roughly 1 million clones; about four fifths are singletons. This clone was picked up a small number of times. The antigen is undetermined. With 4 bases clipped from V and 5 bases from J, the junction kept 8 bases outside the gene matches. The germline V gene encodes CDR1 SGHVS and CDR2 FQNEAQ. The CDR3 has 15 residues. The rearrangement joins TRBV7-8 to TRBJ2-5; TRBD2 agrees at 9 bases. The receptor's source is a man aged 18 to 30 in good health. Some clones in this sample may be carry-over from other donors' samples. What was sequenced was memory CD4+ T cells from PBMCs. Subset described: CD45RA-negative fraction. In DNA, the CDR3 is TGTGCCAGCAGCTACCAGACTAGCGGAAGGGAGACCCAGTACTTC. Its translation: CASSYQTSGRETQYF.